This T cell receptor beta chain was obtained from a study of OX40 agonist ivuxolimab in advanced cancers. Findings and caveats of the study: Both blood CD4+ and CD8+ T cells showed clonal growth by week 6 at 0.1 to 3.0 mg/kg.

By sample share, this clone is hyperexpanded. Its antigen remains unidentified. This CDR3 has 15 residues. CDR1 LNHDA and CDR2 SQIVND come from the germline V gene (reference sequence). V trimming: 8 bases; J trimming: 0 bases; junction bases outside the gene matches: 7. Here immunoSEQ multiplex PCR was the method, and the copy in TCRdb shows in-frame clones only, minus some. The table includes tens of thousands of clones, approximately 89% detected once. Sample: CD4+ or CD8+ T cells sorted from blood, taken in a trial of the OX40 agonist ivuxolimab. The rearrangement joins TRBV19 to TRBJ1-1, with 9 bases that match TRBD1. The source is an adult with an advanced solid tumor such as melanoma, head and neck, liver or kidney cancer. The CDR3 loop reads CASQDRGVLNTEAFF. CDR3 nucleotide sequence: TGTGCCAGTCAGGACAGGGGCGTTTTGAACACTGAAGCTTTCTTT.